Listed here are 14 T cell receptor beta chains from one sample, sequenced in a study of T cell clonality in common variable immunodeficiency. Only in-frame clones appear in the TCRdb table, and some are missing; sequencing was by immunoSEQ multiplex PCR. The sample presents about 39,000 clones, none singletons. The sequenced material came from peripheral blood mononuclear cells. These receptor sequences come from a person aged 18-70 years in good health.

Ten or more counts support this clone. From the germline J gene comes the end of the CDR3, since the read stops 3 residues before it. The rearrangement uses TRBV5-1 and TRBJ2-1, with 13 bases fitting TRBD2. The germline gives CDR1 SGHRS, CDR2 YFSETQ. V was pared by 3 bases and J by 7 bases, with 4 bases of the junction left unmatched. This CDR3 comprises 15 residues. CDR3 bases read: TGCGCCAGCAGCTCCGGACTAGCGGGAGAAAATGAG. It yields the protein CASSSGLAGENE. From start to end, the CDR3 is CASSSGLAGENEQFF.

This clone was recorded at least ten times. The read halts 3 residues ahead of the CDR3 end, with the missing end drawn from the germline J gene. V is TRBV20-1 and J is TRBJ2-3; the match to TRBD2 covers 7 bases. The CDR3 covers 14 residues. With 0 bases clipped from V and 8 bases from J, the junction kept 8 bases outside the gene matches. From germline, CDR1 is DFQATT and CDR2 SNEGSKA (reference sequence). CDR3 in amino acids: CSARDVASGGTQYF. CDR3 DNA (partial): TGCAGTGCTAGAGATGTGGCTAGCGGTGGTACG.

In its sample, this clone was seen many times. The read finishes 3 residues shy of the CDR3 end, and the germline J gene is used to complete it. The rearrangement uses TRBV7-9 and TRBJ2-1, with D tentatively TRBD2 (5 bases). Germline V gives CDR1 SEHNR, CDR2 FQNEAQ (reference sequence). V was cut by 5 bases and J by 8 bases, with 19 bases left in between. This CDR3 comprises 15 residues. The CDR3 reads CASSPRGVLGHEQFF. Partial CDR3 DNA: TGTGCCAGCAGCCCGAGAGGCGTACTAGGGCATGAG.

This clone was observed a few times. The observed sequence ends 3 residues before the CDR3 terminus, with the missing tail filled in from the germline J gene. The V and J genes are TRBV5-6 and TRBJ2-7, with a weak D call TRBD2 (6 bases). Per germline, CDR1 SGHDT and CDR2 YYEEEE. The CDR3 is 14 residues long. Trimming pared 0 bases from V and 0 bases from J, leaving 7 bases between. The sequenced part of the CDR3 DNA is TGTGCCAGCAGCTTGGGGGGGGTCTCCTACGAG. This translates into CASSLGGVSYE. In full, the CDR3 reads CASSLGGVSYEQYF.

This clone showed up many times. Partial CDR3 DNA: TGTGCCAGCTCACGCGATGAAAAA. Residues: CASSRDEK. The complete CDR3 reads CASSRDEKLFF. The rearrangement links TRBV18 to TRBJ1-4, with D hard to call. The read comes to an end 3 residues before the CDR3 does, leaving the germline J gene to fill in the end. The CDR3 consists of 11 residues. V was clipped by 4 bases and J by 6 bases, with 3 bases between them. CDR1 and CDR2 (germline): KGHSH, LQKENI.

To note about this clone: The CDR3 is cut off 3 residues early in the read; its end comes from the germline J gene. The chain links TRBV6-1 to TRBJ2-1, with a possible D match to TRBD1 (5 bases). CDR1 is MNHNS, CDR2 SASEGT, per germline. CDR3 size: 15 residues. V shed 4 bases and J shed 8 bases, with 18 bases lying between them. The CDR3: CASSAERGWADEQFF. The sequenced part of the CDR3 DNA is TGTGCCAGCAGTGCTGAAAGGGGCTGGGCGGATGAG.

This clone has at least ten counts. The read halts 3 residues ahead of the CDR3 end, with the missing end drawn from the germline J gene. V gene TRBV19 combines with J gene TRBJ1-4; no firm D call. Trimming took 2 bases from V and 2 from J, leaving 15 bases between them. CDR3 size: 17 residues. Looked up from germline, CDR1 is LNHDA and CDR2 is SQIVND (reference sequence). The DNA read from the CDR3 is TGTGCCAGTAGTATATGGTCGGAGGGTGGCACTAATGAAAAA. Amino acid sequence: CASSIWSEGGTNEK. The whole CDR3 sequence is CASSIWSEGGTNEKLFF. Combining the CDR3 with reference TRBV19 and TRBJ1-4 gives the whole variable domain DGGITQSPKYLFRKEGQNVTLSCEQNLNHDAMYWYRQDPGQGLRLIYYSQIVNDFQKGDIAEGYSVSREKKESFPLTVTSAQKNPTAFYLCASSIWSEGGTNEKLFFGSGTQLSVL.

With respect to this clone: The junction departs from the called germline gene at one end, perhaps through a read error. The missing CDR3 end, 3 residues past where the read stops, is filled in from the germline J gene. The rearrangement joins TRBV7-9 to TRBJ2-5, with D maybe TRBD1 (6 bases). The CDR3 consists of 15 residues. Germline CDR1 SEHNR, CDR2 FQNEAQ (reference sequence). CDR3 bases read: TGTTCCAGCAGCTTAGCTGGGACCGAAGGGGGGACC. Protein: CSSSLAGTEGGT. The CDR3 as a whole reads CSSSLAGTEGGTQYF. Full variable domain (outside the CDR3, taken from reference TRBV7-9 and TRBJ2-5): DTGVSQNPRHKITKRGQNVTFRCDPISEHNRLYWYRQTLGQGPEFLTYFQNEAQLEKSRLLSDRFSAERPKGSFSTLEIQRTEQGDSAMYLCSSSLAGTEGGTQYFGPGTRLLVL.

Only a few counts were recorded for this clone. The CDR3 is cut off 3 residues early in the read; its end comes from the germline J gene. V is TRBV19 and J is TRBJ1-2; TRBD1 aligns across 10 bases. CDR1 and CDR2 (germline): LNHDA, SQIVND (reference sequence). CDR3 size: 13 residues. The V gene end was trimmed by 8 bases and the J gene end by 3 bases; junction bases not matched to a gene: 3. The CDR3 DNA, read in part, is TGTGCCAGTTCCGGGACAGGGGACTATGGC. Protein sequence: CASSGTGDYG. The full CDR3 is CASSGTGDYGYTF.

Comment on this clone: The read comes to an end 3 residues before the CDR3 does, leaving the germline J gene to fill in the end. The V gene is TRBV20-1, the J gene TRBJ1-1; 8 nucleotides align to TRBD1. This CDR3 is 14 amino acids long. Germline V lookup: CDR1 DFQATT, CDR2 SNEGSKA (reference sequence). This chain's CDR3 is CSAPRQGRRGEAFF. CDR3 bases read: TGCAGTGCCCCCCGACAGGGGCGTCGGGGTGAG.

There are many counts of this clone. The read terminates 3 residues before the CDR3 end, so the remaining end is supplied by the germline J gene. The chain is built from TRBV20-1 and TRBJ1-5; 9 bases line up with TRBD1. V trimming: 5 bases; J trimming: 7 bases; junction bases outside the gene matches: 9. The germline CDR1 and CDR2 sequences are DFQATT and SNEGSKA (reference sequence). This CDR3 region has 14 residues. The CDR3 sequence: CSAFDRGTNQPQHF. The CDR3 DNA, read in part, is TGCAGTGCTTTCGACAGGGGGACGAACCAGCCC.

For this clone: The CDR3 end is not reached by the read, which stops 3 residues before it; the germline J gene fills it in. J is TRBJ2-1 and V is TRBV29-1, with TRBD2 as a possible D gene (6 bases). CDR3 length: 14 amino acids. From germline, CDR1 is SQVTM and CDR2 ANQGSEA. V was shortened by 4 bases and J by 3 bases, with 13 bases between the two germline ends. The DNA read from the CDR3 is TGCAGCGTTGCCGGGACTGGGAACTACAATGAG. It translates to CSVAGTGNYNE. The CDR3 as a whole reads CSVAGTGNYNEQFF.

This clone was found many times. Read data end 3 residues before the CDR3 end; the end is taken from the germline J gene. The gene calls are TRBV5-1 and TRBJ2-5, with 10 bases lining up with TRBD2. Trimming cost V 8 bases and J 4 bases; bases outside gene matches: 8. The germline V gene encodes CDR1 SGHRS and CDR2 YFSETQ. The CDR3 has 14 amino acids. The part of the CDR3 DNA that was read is TGCGCCAGTTCGGACTTAGCGGGAGGAGAGACC. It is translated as CASSDLAGGET. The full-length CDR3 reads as CASSDLAGGETQYF.

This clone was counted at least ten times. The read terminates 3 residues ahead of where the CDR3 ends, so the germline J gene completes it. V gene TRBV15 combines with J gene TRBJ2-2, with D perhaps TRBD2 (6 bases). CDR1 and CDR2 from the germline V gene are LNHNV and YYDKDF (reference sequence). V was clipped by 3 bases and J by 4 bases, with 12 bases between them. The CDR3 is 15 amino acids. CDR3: CATSRWGVSTGELFF. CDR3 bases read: TGTGCCACCAGCAGGTGGGGGGTAAGCACCGGGGAG.